The 18 T cell receptor beta chains listed next were all sequenced from one sample in a study of T cell responses to AZD1222 COVID-19 vaccine. Only in-frame clones appear in the TCRdb table, and some are missing; sequencing was by immunoSEQ multiplex PCR. The sample records some 150,000 clones, about 88% being singletons. The sample was peripheral blood, taken on day 0 of AZD1222 vaccination. The receptor set was obtained from an adult in good health.

The chain combines TRBV29-1 with TRBJ1-5, with TRBD1 matching 7 bases. The CDR3 runs to 13 residues. CDR1 SQVTM and CDR2 ANQGSEA come from the germline V gene. The junction had 5 bases not matched to a gene; V was cut back by 6 bases and J by 3 bases. CDR3 sequence (DNA): TGCAGCGTCCGGACAGGCCTCAATCAGCCCCAGCATTTT. Translation gives CSVRTGLNQPQHF.

This clone has a single count. The rearrangement links TRBV27 to TRBJ2-1, with D perhaps matching TRBD2 (6 bases). V lost 10 bases and J 0 bases, leaving 16 bases between the germline ends. This CDR3 has 15 residues. Germline values: CDR1 MNHEY, CDR2 SMNVEV (reference sequence). CDR3 residues: CATAWDSSSYNEQFF. The CDR3 nucleotides read TGTGCCACCGCATGGGACTCGAGCTCCTACAATGAGCAGTTCTTC.

The V call is TRBV28, the J call TRBJ1-5; no firm D call. Germline V lookup: CDR1 MDHEN, CDR2 SYDVKM. CDR3 length: 15 amino acids. Trimming shortened V by 5 bases and J by 4 bases, and 15 bases separated the two germline ends. The CDR3 region has the DNA TGTGCCAGCAGTCCAAGGCCCCCTCCGAATCAGCCCCAGCATTTT. It encodes CASSPRPPPNQPQHF.

This chain links TRBV28 with TRBJ2-7; a possible D gene is TRBD2 (7 bases). Trimming pared 4 bases from V and 3 bases from J, leaving 16 bases between. The CDR3 runs 15 residues. Germline CDR1 and CDR2: MDHEN and SYDVKM. The CDR3 here is CASSWGGEINYEQYF. The CDR3 DNA follows: TGTGCCAGCAGTTGGGGGGGCGAAATTAACTACGAGCAGTACTTC.

This chain uses TRBV29-1 with TRBJ2-7; D may be TRBD1 or TRBD2 (5 bases each). This CDR3 is 12 amino acids long. Trimming took 2 bases from V and 3 from J, leaving 8 bases between them. Germline values: CDR1 SQVTM, CDR2 ANQGSEA. The CDR3 reads CSVERDGYEQYF. CDR3 sequence (DNA): TGCAGCGTTGAAAGGGACGGCTACGAGCAGTACTTC.

The rearrangement uses TRBV15 and TRBJ2-7, with 10 bases matching TRBD2. In germline, CDR1 is LNHNV, CDR2 YYDKDF (reference sequence). Trimming removed 0 bases from V and 5 bases from J; junction bases left unmatched: 1. The CDR3 extends over 14 amino acids. This chain's CDR3 is CATSRELAGDEQYF. The CDR3 DNA reads as TGTGCCACCAGCAGAGAGCTAGCGGGAGACGAGCAGTACTTC.

The CDR3 nucleotides are TGTGCCACCAGCAGAGATCACAGGGTTATCACTAATGAAAAACTGTTTTTT. As protein: CATSRDHRVITNEKLFF. J is TRBJ1-4 and V is TRBV15; a weak D match, TRBD1 (6 bases). Trimming removed 0 bases at V and 2 bases at J, with 13 bases between. Per germline, CDR1 LNHNV and CDR2 YYDKDF (reference sequence). CDR3 length: 17 amino acids.

This sequence joins TRBV6-6 and TRBJ2-1; TRBD2 aligns across 14 bases. The CDR3 consists of 18 residues. Germline assignment: CDR1 MNHNY and CDR2 SVGAGI (reference sequence). V trimming: 6 bases; J trimming: 5 bases; junction bases outside the gene matches: 12. CDR3 sequence: CASSRRTSGGSRDNEQFF. DNA for the CDR3: TGTGCCAGCAGCCGACGGACTAGCGGGGGGAGTAGGGACAATGAGCAGTTCTTC.

V gene TRBV5-6 combines with J gene TRBJ1-5, with no clear D. Germline CDR1 reads SGHDT; CDR2 reads YYEEEE. The CDR3 covers 13 residues. Between the trimmed V and J ends, which lost 1 base and 3 bases, there was a span of 5 bases. In DNA, the CDR3 is TGTGCCAGCAGCTTGAGGTCCAATCAGCCCCAGCATTTT. It encodes CASSLRSNQPQHF.

The chain employs TRBV28 and TRBJ1-1; no clear D gene. CDR3 length: 11 amino acids. Germline CDR1 and CDR2: MDHEN and SYDVKM. Trimming removed 5 bases at V and 1 base at J, with 2 bases between. The DNA of the CDR3 is TGTGCCAGCAGTACGAACACTGAAGCTTTCTTT. It specifies CASSTNTEAFF.

The J gene is TRBJ1-1, the V gene TRBV6-5; D is uncertain. The V gene lost 6 bases and the J gene lost 1 base, with 3 bases spanning the gap. The V gene's germline CDR1 is MNHEY and CDR2 SVGAGI. The CDR3 is 11 amino acids. The CDR3 bases are TGTGCCAGCAGGAAGAACACTGAAGCTTTCTTT. It is translated as CASRKNTEAFF.

The V call is TRBV6-5, the J call TRBJ2-7; TRBD1 matches 9 bases. The CDR3 has 16 amino acids. The J segment lost 5 bases and the V segment lost 0 bases, leaving 8 bases of the junction unmatched. Germline V lookup: CDR1 MNHEY, CDR2 SVGAGI. The CDR3 coding sequence is TGTGCCAGCAGTTACTCTTCGGACAGGGGTACCGACGAGCAGTACTTC. Protein product: CASSYSSDRGTDEQYF.

This chain connects TRBV30 to TRBJ1-5; D unclear. V gave up 0 bases and J gave up 7 bases, with 10 bases separating them. The V gene's germline CDR1 is GTSNPN and CDR2 SVGIG (reference sequence). CDR3 length equals 13 residues. The DNA for the CDR3 is TGTGCCTGGAGTGTCCGCGGAGACCAGCCCCAGCATTTT. Amino acids: CAWSVRGDQPQHF.

The chain recombines TRBV11-3 with TRBJ2-1; D not certain. This CDR3 comprises 14 residues. In germline, CDR1 is SGHNT, CDR2 YENEEA. V lost 1 base and J 0 bases, leaving 4 bases between the germline ends. CDR3 loop: CASSLGYSYNEQFF. The CDR3 region has the DNA TGTGCCAGCAGCTTAGGGTACTCCTACAATGAGCAGTTCTTC.

The chain recombines TRBV19 with TRBJ2-1; TRBD1 aligns across 9 bases. The CDR3 sequence is 14 residues long. The junction had 12 bases not matched to a gene; V was cut back by 6 bases and J by 12 bases. The germline V gene encodes CDR1 LNHDA and CDR2 SQIVND (reference sequence). CDR3 DNA: TGTGCCAGTAGCAACCCGGGACAGGGACTAATGCAGTTCTTC. Protein product: CASSNPGQGLMQFF.

This clone is a singleton in its sample. J is TRBJ1-5 and V is TRBV30; unclear D gene. The ends were cut back, 1 base at V and 4 bases at J, with 8 bases in the middle. Germline V gene sequence: CDR1 GTSNPN, CDR2 SVGIG (reference sequence). CDR3 size: 13 residues. CDR3 protein: CAWSAGNNQPQHF. CDR3 coding DNA: TGTGCCTGGAGTGCGGGAAATAATCAGCCCCAGCATTTT.

The rearrangement uses TRBV7-8 and TRBJ1-2; D gene unclear. The CDR3 totals 15 residues. CDR1 is SGHVS and CDR2 is FQNEAQ in the germline V gene. V was trimmed by 5 bases and J by 7 bases, leaving 20 bases between them. The CDR3 spells CASSPLTSDLAGYTF. The CDR3 bases are TGTGCCAGCAGCCCGCTGACATCGGACCTAGCTGGCTACACCTTC.

V gene TRBV5-1 combines with J gene TRBJ2-5, with 9 bases matching TRBD1. From germline, CDR1 is SGHRS and CDR2 YFSETQ. The ends lost 4 bases at V and 9 bases at J; junction bases unmatched: 10. This CDR3 comprises 14 residues. The CDR3 region is CASSIGQGLPAQYF. CDR3 DNA sequence: TGCGCCAGCAGCATAGGACAGGGGCTGCCGGCCCAGTACTTC.